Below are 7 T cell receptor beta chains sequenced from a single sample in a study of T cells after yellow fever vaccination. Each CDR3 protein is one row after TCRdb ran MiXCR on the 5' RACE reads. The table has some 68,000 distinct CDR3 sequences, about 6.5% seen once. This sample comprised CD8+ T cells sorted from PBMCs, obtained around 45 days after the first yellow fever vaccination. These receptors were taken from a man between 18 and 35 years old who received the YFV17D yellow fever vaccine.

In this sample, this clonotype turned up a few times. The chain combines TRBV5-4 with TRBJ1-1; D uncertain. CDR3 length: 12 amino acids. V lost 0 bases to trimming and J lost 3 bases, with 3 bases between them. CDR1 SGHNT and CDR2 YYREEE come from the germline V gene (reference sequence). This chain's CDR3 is CASSLGHTEAFF. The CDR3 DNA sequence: TGTGCCAGCAGCTTGGGCCACACTGAAGCTTTCTTT.

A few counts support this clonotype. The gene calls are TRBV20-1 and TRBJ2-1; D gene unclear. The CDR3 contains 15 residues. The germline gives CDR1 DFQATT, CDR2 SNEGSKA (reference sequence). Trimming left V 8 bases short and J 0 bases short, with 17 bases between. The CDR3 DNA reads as TGCAGTCCAATCGTAGTTCTGAGCTCCTACAATGAGCAGTTCTTC. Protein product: CSPIVVLSSYNEQFF.

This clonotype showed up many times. CDR3 loop: CASSVAGVRDNEQFF. For the CDR3, the DNA is TGTGCCAGCAGCGTAGCCGGGGTGAGGGACAATGAGCAGTTCTTC. The gene calls are TRBV9 and TRBJ2-1; the D gene is possibly TRBD2 (5 bases). The CDR3 totals 15 residues. Germline values: CDR1 SGDLS, CDR2 YYNGEE. Trimming left V 0 bases short and J 5 bases short, with 12 bases between.

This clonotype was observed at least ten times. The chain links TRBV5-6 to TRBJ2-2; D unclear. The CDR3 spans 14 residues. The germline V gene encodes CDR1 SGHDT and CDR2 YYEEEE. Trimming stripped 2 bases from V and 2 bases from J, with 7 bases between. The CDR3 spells CASSLGPNTGELFF. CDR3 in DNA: TGTGCCAGCAGCTTAGGACCCAACACCGGGGAGCTGTTTTTT.

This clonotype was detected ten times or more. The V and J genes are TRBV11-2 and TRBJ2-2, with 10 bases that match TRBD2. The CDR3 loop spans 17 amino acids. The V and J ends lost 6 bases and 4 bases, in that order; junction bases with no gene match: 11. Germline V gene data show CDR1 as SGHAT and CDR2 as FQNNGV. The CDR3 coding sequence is TGTGCCAGCAGGGGCTACTCTAGCGGGGGAAGCACCGGGGAGCTGTTTTTT. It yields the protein CASRGYSSGGSTGELFF.

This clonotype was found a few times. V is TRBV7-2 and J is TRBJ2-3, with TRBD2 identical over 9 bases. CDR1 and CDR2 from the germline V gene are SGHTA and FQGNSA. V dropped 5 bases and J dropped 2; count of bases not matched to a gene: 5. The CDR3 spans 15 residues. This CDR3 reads CASSAGLANTDTQYF. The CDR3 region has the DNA TGTGCCAGCAGCGCGGGACTAGCTAACACAGATACGCAGTATTTT.

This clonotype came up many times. Written as DNA, the CDR3 is TGTGCCAGCAGTCGTCCCCTGGGAGCGGGGGGCACAGATACGCAGTATTTT. Protein: CASSRPLGAGGTDTQYF. The V gene is TRBV6-5, the J gene TRBJ2-3, with 8 bases that match TRBD2. After removal of 5 bases from V and 1 base from J, the junction contained 11 bases not matched to a gene. In germline, CDR1 is MNHEY, CDR2 SVGAGI. The CDR3 totals 17 residues.